This T cell receptor beta chain was retrieved from a study of immune characterization of retroperitoneal liposarcoma. Using its own MiXCR run on the PCR reads, TCRdb lists one record per CDR3 protein. Counted here are approximately 10,000 distinct CDR3 sequences, 25% to 35% occurring once; the ten biggest clones make up around 8.8%. By sample share, this clonotype is medium-sized (0.01 to 0.1%). Germline CDR1 and CDR2: SGHVS and FNYEAQ. CDR3 length equals 14 residues. The origin of this receptor is a male donor with retroperitoneal liposarcoma. The chain links TRBV7-6 to TRBJ2-1, with 13 bases matching TRBD2. Judging by the DNA end, TRBJ2-7 fits better; the J call may be wrong. Sequenced material: tumor tissue. The CDR3 DNA reads TGTGCCAGCAGCTGGACTAGCGGGAGCAATGAGCAGTACTTC. Protein: CASSWTSGSNEQYF.